This passage covers 32 T cell receptor beta chains from one sample sequenced in a study of early T cells in non-severe SARS-CoV-2 infection. MiXCR was run by TCRdb on the 5' RACE reads, yielding one entry per CDR3 protein. The sample records 90,000 to 100,000 distinct CDR3 sequences, around 13% being singletons. The specimen sequenced was whole blood. Receptor source: an adult who was a healthcare worker with PCR-confirmed SARS-CoV-2 infection or an uninfected control (not recorded which).

The J gene is TRBJ2-7, the V gene TRBV12-3 or TRBV12-4, with a tentative D call TRBD1 (6 bases). The CDR3 is 14 amino acids. Deletions cut 5 bases from V and 0 bases from J, with 11 bases between. CDR3 loop: CASSQDSYSYEQYF. The DNA of the CDR3 is TGTGCCAGCAGTCAGGACAGCTACTCCTACGAGCAGTACTTC.

This clonotype was counted many times. This chain links TRBV29-1 with TRBJ2-7, with 7 nucleotides matching TRBD2. After removal of 5 bases from V and 3 bases from J, the junction contained 4 bases not matched to a gene. CDR3 size: 12 residues. CDR1 is SQVTM and CDR2 is ANQGSEA in the germline V gene. The CDR3 sequence: CSVKGRGYEQYF. The CDR3 nucleotides are TGCAGCGTTAAGGGGAGGGGCTACGAGCAGTACTTC.

The chain combines TRBV7-2 with TRBJ2-7; D may be TRBD1 (5 bases). V was trimmed by 3 bases and J by 3 bases, leaving 12 bases between them. This CDR3 region has 14 residues. CDR1 SGHTA and CDR2 FQGNSA come from the germline V gene. CDR3 nucleotide sequence: TGTGCCAGCAGCTTCAGAGTAAGGGGCTACGAGCAGTACTTC. This codes for CASSFRVRGYEQYF.

This clonotype appeared many times. The chain uses TRBV5-1 and TRBJ2-2, with unresolved D. Looked up from germline, CDR1 is SGHRS and CDR2 is YFSETQ. The CDR3 is 14 residues long. The V gene lost 4 bases and the J gene lost 2 bases, with 9 bases spanning the gap. For the CDR3, the DNA is TGCGCCAGCAGCACGACCCTCAACACCGGGGAGCTGTTTTTT. Translation gives CASSTTLNTGELFF.

This chain joins TRBV5-5 and TRBJ1-5; D is possibly TRBD1 (5 bases). The V end lost 3 bases, the J end lost 4 bases, and 8 bases lay between the germline ends. Germline V gene sequence: CDR1 SGHKS, CDR2 YYEKEE (reference sequence). This CDR3 is 13 amino acids long. This chain's CDR3 is CASSWGINQPQHF. For the CDR3, the DNA is TGTGCCAGCAGCTGGGGGATTAATCAGCCCCAGCATTTT. Full variable domain (remainder filled in from reference TRBV5-5 and TRBJ1-5): DAGVTQSPTHLIKTRGQQVTLRCSPISGHKSVSWYQQVLGQGPQFIFQYYEKEERGRGNFPDRFSARQFPNYSSELNVNALLLGDSALYLCASSWGINQPQHFGDGTRLSIL.

The gene calls are TRBV7-9 and TRBJ2-7; 8 nucleotides align to TRBD2. This CDR3 region has 15 residues. With 4 bases clipped from V and 2 bases from J, the junction kept 7 bases outside the gene matches. Germline loops: CDR1 SEHNR, CDR2 FQNEAQ (reference sequence). In nucleotides, the CDR3 is TGTGCCAGCAGCTCCCCAGCGGGGGAGGCCTACGAGCAGTACTTC. Protein product: CASSSPAGEAYEQYF.

This clonotype appeared a few times. V and J are TRBV7-9 and TRBJ2-3, with 11 bases that match TRBD2. The length of the CDR3 is 16 residues. Per the germline V gene, CDR1 is SEHNR and CDR2 is FQNEAQ (reference sequence). J lost 5 bases, V lost 4 bases, and 8 bases had no gene match. CDR3 bases: TGTGCCAGCAGCTCGCAGACTAGCGGGGTTAAAGATACGCAGTATTTT. It specifies CASSSQTSGVKDTQYF.

This clonotype was counted a few times. The chain couples TRBV4-1 to TRBJ2-3; 11 bases line up with TRBD1. V gave up 0 bases and J gave up 4 bases; unmatched junction bases: 6. CDR1 is MGHRA, CDR2 YSYEKL, per germline. This CDR3 is 17 amino acids long. CDR3 sequence: CASSQDRLGQGADTQYF. The CDR3 bases are TGCGCCAGCAGCCAAGATCGATTGGGACAGGGGGCAGATACGCAGTATTTT.

The chain links TRBV29-1 to TRBJ2-7, with no clear D. The germline gives CDR1 SQVTM, CDR2 ANQGSEA. Trimming removed 4 bases at V and 0 bases at J, with 4 bases between. This CDR3 is built from 11 residues. The CDR3 bases are TGCAGCGTTGTCAGCTCCTACGAGCAGTACTTC. It specifies CSVVSSYEQYF.

This clonotype was found many times. This chain joins TRBV7-8 and TRBJ2-7, with 11 bases lining up with TRBD2. The germline V gene encodes CDR1 SGHVS and CDR2 FQNEAQ. The junction had 3 bases not matched to a gene; V was cut back by 4 bases and J by 1 base. This CDR3 contains 15 residues. The CDR3 DNA reads TGTGCCAGCAGCTCAACTAGCGGGGGTTCCTACGAGCAGTACTTC. Protein: CASSSTSGGSYEQYF.

This clonotype appeared many times. The rearrangement uses TRBV20-1 and TRBJ2-7; D is ambiguous. With 0 bases removed from V and 2 bases from J, the gap between germline ends came to 8 bases. The CDR3 extends over 13 amino acids. Germline assignment: CDR1 DFQATT and CDR2 SNEGSKA (reference sequence). As DNA, the CDR3 is TGCAGTGCTAGAGATGATCCGACCTACGAGCAGTACTTC. Translation: CSARDDPTYEQYF.

The genes are TRBV28 and TRBJ2-3; D possibly matches TRBD1 or TRBD2 (6 bases each). The germline gives CDR1 MDHEN, CDR2 SYDVKM. This CDR3 comprises 15 residues. Trimming removed 5 bases from V and 1 base from J, with 13 bases in between. CDR3 nucleotide sequence: TGTGCCAGCAGTGGGGGGCCCCTCCGCACAGATACGCAGTATTTT. Protein sequence: CASSGGPLRTDTQYF. The full variable domain, its missing parts supplied by reference TRBV28 and TRBJ2-3, is DVKVTQSSRYLVKRTGEKVFLECVQDMDHENMFWYRQDPGLGLRLIYFSYDVKMKEKGDIPEGYSVSREKKERFSLILESASTNQTSMYLCASSGGPLRTDTQYFGPGTRLTVL.

The sample holds many counts of this clonotype. This chain connects TRBV2 to TRBJ2-2, with TRBD2 identical over 7 bases. The CDR3 consists of 19 residues. Germline V gene lookup returns CDR1 SNHLY and CDR2 FYNNEI. Trimming cost V 2 bases and J 3 bases; bases outside gene matches: 15. The CDR3 nucleotides are TGTGCCAGCAGTGAACGGCTTCTCCTAGCGGTCCTAGACACCGGGGAGCTGTTTTTT. Residues: CASSERLLLAVLDTGELFF.

This clonotype has only a few counts. V usage is TRBV12-3 or TRBV12-4 and J usage is TRBJ2-6; TRBD1 agrees at 7 bases. This CDR3 has 17 amino acids. The V and J ends lost 6 bases and 0 bases, in that order; junction bases with no gene match: 8. CDR3 amino acids: CASRGQSSHSGANVLTF. The CDR3 DNA sequence: TGTGCCAGCAGGGGACAGAGCTCACACTCTGGGGCCAACGTCCTGACTTTC.

This clonotype has more than one count but fewer than ten. The chain joins TRBV7-9 to TRBJ1-4; a weak D match, TRBD1 (5 bases). V lost 5 bases and J lost 0, with 19 bases in between. Germline CDR1 reads SEHNR; CDR2 reads FQNEAQ (reference sequence). The CDR3 loop spans 18 amino acids. The CDR3 protein is CASSRGNRRDATNEKLFF. CDR3 coding DNA: TGTGCCAGCAGCCGGGGGAACCGACGGGATGCAACTAATGAAAAACTGTTTTTT.

The chain carries TRBV6-5 and TRBJ2-7; TRBD1 matches 8 bases. CDR3 size: 14 residues. The junction had 6 bases not matched to a gene; V was cut back by 6 bases and J by 2 bases. Germline CDR1 reads MNHEY; CDR2 reads SVGAGI. CDR3 DNA: TGTGCCAGCAGAAAGGGACAGGCAACCTACGAGCAGTACTTC. Amino acids: CASRKGQATYEQYF.

This clonotype turned up a few times. The chain carries TRBV6-5 and TRBJ1-5, with 9 positions matching TRBD1. The germline gives CDR1 MNHEY, CDR2 SVGAGI. J gave up 5 bases and V 6 bases, and 5 bases lay outside the gene matches. The CDR3 extends over 14 amino acids. CDR3 in DNA: TGTGCCAGCAGGCTTACAGGGGGCGATCAGCCCCAGCATTTT. This gives the protein CASRLTGGDQPQHF.

This clonotype was observed many times. The rearrangement uses TRBV7-9 and TRBJ1-4, with 7 positions matching TRBD1. Germline assignment: CDR1 SEHNR and CDR2 FQNEAQ (reference sequence). The CDR3 length is 15 residues. J was trimmed by 4 bases and V by 5 bases; bases with no gene match: 7. As DNA, the CDR3 is TGTGCCAGCAGCCCAGGGACAGCAATTAATGAAAAACTGTTTTTT. Amino acids: CASSPGTAINEKLFF.

In this sample, this clonotype turned up many times. This chain links TRBV4-2 with TRBJ1-2, with D possibly TRBD1 on 5 matching bases. CDR1 LGHNA and CDR2 YNFKEQ come from the germline V gene. This CDR3 is 15 amino acids long. V lost 0 bases and J 4 bases, leaving 12 bases between the germline ends. This CDR3 reads CASSQENGGVYGYTF. DNA for the CDR3: TGTGCCAGCAGCCAAGAAAATGGGGGGGTCTATGGCTACACCTTC.

This clonotype was picked up many times. The chain joins TRBV7-2 to TRBJ2-3; 8 bases are a match to TRBD1. Germline values: CDR1 SGHTA, CDR2 FQGNSA. The V segment lost 5 bases and the J segment 2 bases; nucleotides outside the gene matches: 6. This CDR3 region has 15 residues. The CDR3 protein is CASSARDRITDTQYF. CDR3 nucleotide sequence: TGTGCCAGCAGCGCACGGGACAGGATCACAGATACGCAGTATTTT.

This clonotype was observed many times. The gene calls are TRBV5-4 and TRBJ2-2; D gene ambiguous. The V and J ends lost 4 bases and 1 base respectively, with 8 bases between them. Germline lookup yields CDR1 SGHNT and CDR2 YYREEE (reference sequence). This CDR3 comprises 14 residues. CDR3 nucleotides: TGTGCCAGCAGCGGCTGGGAGAACACCGGGGAGCTGTTTTTT. This translates into CASSGWENTGELFF.

This clonotype has at least ten counts. The genes are TRBV27 and TRBJ1-2; D gene uncertain. The CDR3 totals 13 residues. Germline V lookup: CDR1 MNHEY, CDR2 SMNVEV (reference sequence). Trimming left V 1 base short and J 8 bases short, with 11 bases between. The CDR3 here is CASSLLGSLGYTF. DNA for the CDR3: TGTGCCAGCAGTTTATTAGGGTCGTTGGGCTACACCTTC.

This clonotype has more than one count but fewer than ten. The CDR3 DNA is TGTGCCAGCAGTGCCATTCCCGGGACAGGGAACACTGAAGCTTTCTTT. Protein sequence: CASSAIPGTGNTEAFF. The chain employs TRBV12-3 or TRBV12-4 and TRBJ1-1; 8 bases match TRBD1. The CDR3 loop spans 16 amino acids. Germline trimming cut 5 bases from V and 1 base from J; bases unmatched to any gene: 9.

The sample holds a few counts of this clonotype. J is TRBJ1-4 and V is TRBV6-1; D gene uncertain. Germline CDR1 and CDR2: MNHNS and SASEGT. Trimming pared 4 bases from V and 0 bases from J, leaving 9 bases between. The CDR3 consists of 15 residues. The CDR3 sequence: CASSGHLATNEKLFF. The DNA for the CDR3 is TGTGCCAGCAGTGGACACCTTGCAACTAATGAAAAACTGTTTTTT.

The chain couples TRBV28 to TRBJ1-1, with D uncertain. The CDR3 spans 13 residues. Germline V gives CDR1 MDHEN, CDR2 SYDVKM. V was pared by 4 bases and J by 8 bases, with 14 bases between. CDR3 loop: CASSSSGILEAFF. The CDR3, as DNA: TGTGCCAGCAGTTCCTCAGGTATACTAGAAGCTTTCTTT.

This clonotype was counted at least ten times. V gene TRBV5-1 combines with J gene TRBJ2-7; a weak D match, TRBD2 (6 bases). Germline CDR1 reads SGHRS; CDR2 reads YFSETQ. The V gene lost 5 bases and the J gene lost 6 bases, with 12 bases spanning the gap. The CDR3 is 12 residues long. CDR3: CASRNGGTEQYF. CDR3 DNA: TGCGCCAGCAGAAATGGGGGGACCGAGCAGTACTTC.

This clonotype was counted only a few times. The gene calls are TRBV7-2 and TRBJ2-3; TRBD2 matches at 7 bases. Germline CDR1 is SGHTA and CDR2 is FQGNSA. The CDR3 consists of 14 residues. The V gene end was trimmed by 7 bases and the J gene end by 4 bases; junction bases not matched to a gene: 8. The CDR3, as DNA: TGTGCCAGCACCTTCGACCGGGGGGCAGATACGCAGTATTTT. Its translation is CASTFDRGADTQYF.

This clonotype was counted between two and nine times. The chain carries TRBV11-2 and TRBJ2-3; D uncertain. This CDR3 spans 14 amino acids. V was pared by 0 bases and J by 0 bases, with 4 bases between. Germline V CDR1 and CDR2: SGHAT, FQNNGV. The CDR3 loop reads CASSLEISTDTQYF. CDR3 bases: TGTGCCAGCAGCTTAGAAATTAGCACAGATACGCAGTATTTT.

This chain uses TRBV25-1 with TRBJ2-5, with D maybe TRBD2 (5 bases). The CDR3 contains 10 residues. The V end was cut by 10 bases, the J end by 5 bases, with 8 bases between. The germline V gene encodes CDR1 MGHDK and CDR2 SYGVNS. In DNA form, the CDR3 reads TGTGCCACGGGGTTGGAGACCCAGTACTTC. It yields the protein CATGLETQYF.

This clonotype was counted only a few times. The chain links TRBV6-5 to TRBJ2-7; 11 nucleotides align to TRBD2. V shed 0 bases, J shed 1 base, and the junction held 8 bases outside the gene matches. The germline CDR1 and CDR2 sequences are MNHEY and SVGAGI. This CDR3 has 18 amino acids. In nucleotides, the CDR3 is TGTGCCAGCAGTTACTCGCTTAGCGGGGGGGCCTGGTCCTACGAGCAGTACTTC. This translates into CASSYSLSGGAWSYEQYF.

The chain recombines TRBV28 with TRBJ1-2, with a weak D call TRBD1 (6 bases). Germline loops: CDR1 MDHEN, CDR2 SYDVKM. Trimming shortened V by 7 bases and J by 8 bases, and 14 bases separated the two germline ends. The CDR3 extends over 12 amino acids. This chain's CDR3 is CASTGQGQGYTF. The CDR3, as DNA: TGTGCCAGCACCGGTCAGGGGCAGGGCTACACCTTC.

This clonotype was observed many times. This chain uses TRBV7-6 with TRBJ1-6; the match to TRBD1 covers 7 bases. CDR3 length: 13 residues. Looked up from germline, CDR1 is SGHVS and CDR2 is FNYEAQ. J gave up 9 bases and V 5 bases, and 4 bases lay outside the gene matches. In DNA form, the CDR3 reads TGTGCCAGCAGCCCCGGGACAGCTTCACCCCTCCACTTT. This sequence encodes CASSPGTASPLHF. The full variable domain, with the rest looked up from reference TRBV7-6 and TRBJ1-6, is GAGVSQSPRYKVTKRGQDVALRCDPISGHVSLYWYRQALGQGPEFLTYFNYEAQQDKSGLPNDRFSAERPEGSISTLTIQRTEQRDSAMYRCASSPGTASPLHFGNGTRLTVT.